The 30 T cell receptor beta chains in this list originate from one sample, sequenced in a study of T cell responses to AZD1222 COVID-19 vaccine (dated by TCRdb to the early 2020s). The library relied on the immunoSEQ multiplex PCR assay. In its TCRdb copy, this immuneACCESS table keeps in-frame sequences only and misses some clones. Where compared with another copy, unresolved V genes explain less than half of these, and the others have no known cause. Present in this sample are 150,000 or so clones, 90% to 95% of which were seen just once. Roughly 5% of the sample is taken by the ten largest. The time point label corresponds to: about 28 days (+/-7) after the second vaccine dose. This sample comprised peripheral blood, obtained 28 days after the second AZD1222 dose. The receptors shown here come from an adult who received the AZD1222 COVID-19 vaccine.

The rearrangement links TRBV5-4 to TRBJ2-7; 12 positions agree with TRBD2. There are 15 residues in the CDR3. With 4 bases clipped from V and 6 bases from J, the junction kept 8 bases outside the gene matches. Germline-derived CDR1 and CDR2 are SGHNT and YYREEE (reference sequence). In DNA, the CDR3 is TGTGCCAGCAGCGAAAGACTAGCGGGAGTTTTCGAGCAGTACTTC. As protein: CASSERLAGVFEQYF.

The chain is built from TRBV13 and TRBJ2-1, with a weak D call TRBD2 (5 bases). Germline values: CDR1 PRHDT, CDR2 FYEKMQ (reference sequence). This CDR3 region has 16 residues. V lost 4 bases and J lost 2, with 15 bases in between. In DNA, the CDR3 is TGTGCCAGCAGCTCCCATCTAGCACTCCCCTACAATGAGCAGTTCTTC. It codes for CASSSHLALPYNEQFF. Full variable domain (rest looked up from reference TRBV13 and TRBJ2-1): AAGVIQSPRHLIKEKRETATLKCYPIPRHDTVYWYQQGPGQDPQFLISFYEKMQSDKGSIPDRFSAQQFSDYHSELNMSSLELGDSALYFCASSSHLALPYNEQFFGPGTRLTVL.

The chain couples TRBV9 to TRBJ1-3, with no clear D. This CDR3 spans 15 amino acids. Germline lookup yields CDR1 SGDLS and CDR2 YYNGEE. Trimming stripped 4 bases from V and 5 bases from J, with 16 bases between. The CDR3: CASSPLHTPRNTIYF. The CDR3 region has the DNA TGTGCCAGCAGCCCTCTTCACACACCTAGAAACACCATATATTTT.

The J gene is TRBJ2-6, the V gene TRBV10-3; tentatively, D is TRBD1 (6 bases). Trimming cost V 3 bases and J 2 bases, with 8 bases left between them. The V gene's germline CDR1 is ENHRY and CDR2 SYGVKD. The CDR3 has 15 residues. DNA for the CDR3: TGTGCCATCAGTGACAGGGGCGCTGGGGCCAACGTCCTGACTTTC. This gives the protein CAISDRGAGANVLTF.

The J gene is TRBJ1-1, the V gene TRBV5-4; no firm D call. CDR3 length: 14 amino acids. Germline V CDR1 and CDR2: SGHNT, YYREEE (reference sequence). V lost 1 base and J lost 5, with 12 bases in between. This CDR3 reads CASSLKSVGTEAFF. The CDR3 DNA reads as TGTGCCAGCAGCTTGAAATCCGTTGGGACTGAAGCTTTCTTT.

V and J are TRBV7-2 and TRBJ1-4, with unresolved D. The V gene's germline CDR1 is SGHTA and CDR2 FQGNSA. The CDR3 is 13 residues long. Trimming stripped 6 bases from V and 0 bases from J, with 5 bases between. CDR3 coding DNA: TGTGCCAGCAGACTTGCAACTAATGAAAAACTGTTTTTT. It codes for CASRLATNEKLFF.

The chain is built from TRBV30 and TRBJ2-1; TRBD2 aligns across 8 bases. Germline lookup yields CDR1 GTSNPN and CDR2 SVGIG (reference sequence). The CDR3 totals 15 residues. J was trimmed by 7 bases and V by 1 base; bases with no gene match: 9. This CDR3 reads CAWSGGLAGLNEQFF. The DNA of the CDR3 is TGTGCCTGGAGTGGGGGGCTAGCGGGCTTGAATGAGCAGTTCTTC.

The V call is TRBV5-1, the J call TRBJ1-5, with D perhaps matching TRBD1 (5 bases). Germline V gene sequence: CDR1 SGHRS, CDR2 YFSETQ. V was shortened by 3 bases and J by 0 bases, with 10 bases between the two germline ends. There are 15 residues in the CDR3. Here the CDR3 reads CASSWDGNSNQPQHF. In DNA, the CDR3 is TGCGCCAGCAGCTGGGACGGGAATAGCAATCAGCCCCAGCATTTT.

The gene calls are TRBV7-9 and TRBJ2-7, with 8 bases identical to TRBD2. After removal of 1 base from V and 2 bases from J, the junction contained 7 bases not matched to a gene. The CDR3 contains 16 residues. Germline values: CDR1 SEHNR, CDR2 FQNEAQ (reference sequence). The CDR3: CASSLVGGRTTYEQYF. CDR3 DNA sequence: TGTGCCAGCAGCTTAGTGGGCGGGAGGACAACCTACGAGCAGTACTTC.

This clone was found once. The chain has TRBV5-1 and TRBJ2-7; D not certain. Trimming took off 0 bases at V and 7 bases at J, with 14 bases between the two ends. Germline V CDR1 and CDR2: SGHRS, YFSETQ. The CDR3 consists of 14 residues. The CDR3 spells CASSLEYRAEEQYF. The DNA for the CDR3 is TGCGCCAGCAGCTTGGAGTATAGGGCTGAAGAGCAGTACTTC.

In this sample, this clone turned up once. The chain has TRBV10-3 and TRBJ2-5, with TRBD1 matching 10 bases. V shed 3 bases, J shed 4 bases, and the junction held 8 bases outside the gene matches. From germline, CDR1 is ENHRY and CDR2 SYGVKD. The CDR3 runs to 16 residues. This chain's CDR3 is CAISDPGQGGRETQYF. CDR3 in DNA: TGTGCCATCAGTGACCCAGGACAGGGGGGGAGAGAGACCCAGTACTTC.

The V call is TRBV19, the J call TRBJ1-1; tentatively, D is TRBD1 (5 bases). V lost 6 bases and J lost 6, with 14 bases in between. Germline V gene sequence: CDR1 LNHDA, CDR2 SQIVND (reference sequence). The CDR3 covers 13 residues. In DNA, the CDR3 is TGTGCCAGTAGGAGGGGTGGGGTCCCTGAAGCTTTCTTT. This codes for CASRRGGVPEAFF.

The gene calls are TRBV28 and TRBJ2-7; D perhaps matches TRBD1 (6 bases). Germline loops: CDR1 MDHEN, CDR2 SYDVKM. The CDR3 length is 15 residues. Trimming pared 7 bases from V and 4 bases from J, leaving 20 bases between. This chain's CDR3 is CASTLWGPAGYEQYF. CDR3 nucleotide sequence: TGTGCCAGCACCCTCTGGGGGCCTGCCGGATACGAGCAGTACTTC.

The CDR3 protein is CASSLGQGHNSPLHF. The DNA of the CDR3 is TGTGCCAGCAGCTTGGGACAGGGACACAATTCACCCCTCCACTTT. This rearrangement joins TRBV7-9 to TRBJ1-6; 9 bases agree with TRBD1. The CDR3 sequence is 15 residues long. CDR1 is SEHNR, CDR2 FQNEAQ, per germline (reference sequence). Trimming at V came to 3 bases and at J to 7 bases, leaving 4 bases not matched to a gene.

This clone is a singleton in its sample. The chain recombines TRBV6-2 or TRBV6-3 with TRBJ1-1; D remains ambiguous. Germline V gene lookup returns CDR1 MNHEY and CDR2 SVGEGT. The CDR3 loop spans 11 amino acids. The V end lost 6 bases, the J end lost 5 bases, and 7 bases lay between the germline ends. CDR3 residues: CASSTGTEAFF. In nucleotides, the CDR3 is TGTGCCAGCAGCACTGGGACTGAAGCTTTCTTT.

V and J are TRBV11-2 and TRBJ2-3, with D maybe TRBD2 (5 bases). The V gene lost 5 bases and the J gene lost 1 base, with 13 bases spanning the gap. Germline V gene lookup returns CDR1 SGHAT and CDR2 FQNNGV. This CDR3 has 15 residues. The CDR3 region has the DNA TGTGCCAGCAGCCCTCTGGGGAGCGGCACAGATACGCAGTATTTT. Translated: CASSPLGSGTDTQYF.

The chain links TRBV5-5 to TRBJ2-1, with 10 bases aligning to TRBD1. CDR3 size: 15 residues. V was clipped by 4 bases and J by 5 bases; unmatched bases: 6. The germline gives CDR1 SGHKS, CDR2 YYEKEE (reference sequence). As DNA, the CDR3 is TGTGCCAGCAGCCCCCGACAGGGGGCAAACAATGAGCAGTTCTTC. It codes for CASSPRQGANNEQFF.

In DNA, the CDR3 is TGTGCCAGTAGTATTTCTCGGGGGACTAACTATGGCTACACCTTC. This encodes CASSISRGTNYGYTF. The V gene is TRBV19, the J gene TRBJ1-2, with a possible D match to TRBD1 (5 bases). Trimming stripped 3 bases from V and 0 bases from J, with 11 bases between. Per the germline V gene, CDR1 is LNHDA and CDR2 is SQIVND (reference sequence). The CDR3 consists of 15 residues.

The rearrangement uses TRBV2 and TRBJ2-7, with TRBD2 as a possible D gene (5 bases). The CDR3 contains 13 residues. The V and J ends lost 1 base and 6 bases respectively, with 10 bases between them. Germline loops: CDR1 SNHLY, CDR2 FYNNEI. CDR3 region: CASSEGVRGEQYF. The CDR3 DNA reads TGTGCCAGCAGTGAAGGGGTACGGGGCGAGCAGTACTTC.

The rearrangement uses TRBV27 and TRBJ2-6; D not resolved. CDR1 MNHEY and CDR2 SMNVEV come from the germline V gene (reference sequence). The CDR3 totals 13 residues. With 6 bases removed from V and 1 base from J, the gap between germline ends came to 4 bases. The CDR3 loop is CASRVSGANVLTF. CDR3 bases: TGTGCCAGCAGAGTTTCTGGGGCCAACGTCCTGACTTTC.

The J gene is TRBJ2-3, the V gene TRBV2; D uncertain. The CDR3 spans 14 residues. CDR1 is SNHLY and CDR2 is FYNNEI in the germline V gene. Trimming removed 6 bases at V and 0 bases at J, with 10 bases between. The CDR3 region is CASREQPSTDTQYF. DNA of the CDR3: TGTGCCAGCAGGGAACAGCCTAGCACAGATACGCAGTATTTT.

The chain has TRBV20-1 and TRBJ1-1, with D unresolved. Germline-derived CDR1 and CDR2 are DFQATT and SNEGSKA (reference sequence). The V and J ends lost 3 bases and 7 bases respectively, with 6 bases between them. This CDR3 region has 10 residues. In DNA form, the CDR3 reads TGCAGTGCTAGGGGCGTTGAAGCTTTCTTT. Amino acids: CSARGVEAFF.

The chain couples TRBV28 to TRBJ1-6, with D possibly TRBD1 on 5 matching bases. Trimming removed 5 bases at V and 9 bases at J, with 14 bases between. The germline CDR1 and CDR2 sequences are MDHEN and SYDVKM. The CDR3 covers 14 residues. The CDR3 protein is CASSRPGMGSPLHF. The DNA of the CDR3 is TGTGCCAGCAGTAGACCAGGGATGGGTTCACCCCTCCACTTT.

The J gene is TRBJ1-3, the V gene TRBV11-1; D gene unclear. Per the germline V gene, CDR1 is SGHAT and CDR2 is FQDESV (reference sequence). The CDR3 covers 15 residues. Trimming left V 1 base short and J 0 bases short, with 7 bases between. The CDR3 spells CASSLVSTSGNTIYF. The CDR3 nucleotides are TGTGCCAGCAGCTTAGTCTCGACCTCTGGAAACACCATATATTTT.

V gene TRBV5-4 combines with J gene TRBJ1-6; possibly TRBD1 for D (5 bases). The germline V gene has CDR1 SGHNT and CDR2 YYREEE (reference sequence). The CDR3 totals 14 residues. Trimming pared 0 bases from V and 6 bases from J, leaving 7 bases between. CDR3 bases: TGTGCCAGCAGCTTGGCAGGGAGTAATTCACCCCTCCACTTT. Its protein is CASSLAGSNSPLHF.

The chain joins TRBV7-2 to TRBJ1-5; D unresolved. The CDR3 consists of 13 residues. The germline V gene has CDR1 SGHTA and CDR2 FQGNSA. V shed 5 bases and J shed 7 bases, with 12 bases lying between them. This CDR3 reads CASSLHPGQPQHF. The CDR3 DNA follows: TGTGCCAGCAGCCTACACCCCGGCCAGCCCCAGCATTTT.

This rearrangement joins TRBV3-1 (or the pseudogene TRBV3-2) to TRBJ2-7; TRBD2 agrees at 15 bases. The CDR3 covers 16 residues. The V gene end was trimmed by 2 bases and the J gene end by 8 bases; junction bases not matched to a gene: 7. Germline CDR1 and CDR2: LGHDT and YNNKEL (reference sequence). CDR3 nucleotides: TGTGCCAGCAGCCAAAGCCCAGGACTAGCGGGAGGGAAGCAGTACTTC. Translation: CASSQSPGLAGGKQYF.

J is TRBJ1-5 and V is TRBV30; TRBD1 agrees at 8 bases. V lost 2 bases, J lost 2 bases, and 8 bases stayed unmatched. The CDR3 contains 16 residues. Germline V lookup: CDR1 GTSNPN, CDR2 SVGIG (reference sequence). The CDR3 DNA reads as TGTGCCTGGAGTCCCTCCAGGGGGCTGGGCAATCAGCCCCAGCATTTT. Translation: CAWSPSRGLGNQPQHF.

This chain links TRBV28 with TRBJ2-7; D perhaps matches TRBD2 (5 bases). The V gene lost 0 bases and the J gene lost 0 bases, with 15 bases spanning the gap. The CDR3 extends over 17 amino acids. In germline, CDR1 is MDHEN, CDR2 SYDVKM. CDR3 protein: CASSLWSGGSASYEQYF. The CDR3 DNA is TGTGCCAGCAGTTTATGGAGCGGTGGATCAGCCTCCTACGAGCAGTACTTC.

The gene calls are TRBV24-1 and TRBJ1-6, with D hard to call. Trimming took 3 bases from V and 7 from J, leaving 3 bases between them. Germline loops: CDR1 KGHDR, CDR2 SFDVKD. The CDR3 runs to 12 residues. In DNA, the CDR3 is TGTGCCACCAGTGATGGAAATTCACCCCTCCACTTT. Its protein is CATSDGNSPLHF.